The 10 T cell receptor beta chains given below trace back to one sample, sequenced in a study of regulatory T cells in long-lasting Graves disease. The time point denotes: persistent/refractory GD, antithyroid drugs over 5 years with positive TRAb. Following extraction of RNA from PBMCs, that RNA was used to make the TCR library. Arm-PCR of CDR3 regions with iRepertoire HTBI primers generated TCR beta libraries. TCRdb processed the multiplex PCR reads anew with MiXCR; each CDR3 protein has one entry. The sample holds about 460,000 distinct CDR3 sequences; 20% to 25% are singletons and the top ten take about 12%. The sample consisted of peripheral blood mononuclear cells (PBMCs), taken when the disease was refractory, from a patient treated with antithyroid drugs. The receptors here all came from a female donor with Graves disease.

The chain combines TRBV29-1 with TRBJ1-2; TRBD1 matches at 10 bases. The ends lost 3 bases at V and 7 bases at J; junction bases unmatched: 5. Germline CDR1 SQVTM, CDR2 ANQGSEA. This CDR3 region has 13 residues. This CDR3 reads CSVERQGASGYTF. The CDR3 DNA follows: TGCAGCGTTGAGCGACAGGGGGCAAGTGGCTACACCTTC.

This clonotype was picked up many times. The CDR3 reads CASSLVIGSYEQYF. CDR3 coding DNA: TGTGCCAGCAGCTTAGTAATTGGTTCCTACGAGCAGTACTTC. V and J are TRBV7-2 and TRBJ2-7, with no clear D. The CDR3 length is 14 residues. With 1 base removed from V and 1 base from J, the gap between germline ends came to 8 bases. CDR1 and CDR2 from the germline V gene are SGHTA and FQGNSA.

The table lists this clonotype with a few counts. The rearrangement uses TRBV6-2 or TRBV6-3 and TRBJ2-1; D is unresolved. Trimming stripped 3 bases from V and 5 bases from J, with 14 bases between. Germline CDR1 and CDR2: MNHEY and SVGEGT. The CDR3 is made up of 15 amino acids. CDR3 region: CASSYLGLSHNEQFF. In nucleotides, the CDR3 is TGTGCCAGCAGTTATTTAGGCCTAAGCCACAATGAGCAGTTCTTC.

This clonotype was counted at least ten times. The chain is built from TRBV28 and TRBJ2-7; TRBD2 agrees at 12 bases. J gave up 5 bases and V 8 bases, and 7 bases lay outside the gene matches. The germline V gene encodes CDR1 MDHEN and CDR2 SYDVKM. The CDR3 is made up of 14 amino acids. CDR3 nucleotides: TGTGCCAGCGAGACTAGCGGGAGCCATAACGAGCAGTACTTC. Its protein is CASETSGSHNEQYF.

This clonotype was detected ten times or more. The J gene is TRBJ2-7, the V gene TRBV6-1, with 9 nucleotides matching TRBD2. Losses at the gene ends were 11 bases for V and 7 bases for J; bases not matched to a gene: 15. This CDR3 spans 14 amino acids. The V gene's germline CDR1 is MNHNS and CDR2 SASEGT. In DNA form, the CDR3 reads TGTGCCTCCGTCTTAGGCGGGGGGGCTCTTGAGCAGTACTTC. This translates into CASVLGGGALEQYF.

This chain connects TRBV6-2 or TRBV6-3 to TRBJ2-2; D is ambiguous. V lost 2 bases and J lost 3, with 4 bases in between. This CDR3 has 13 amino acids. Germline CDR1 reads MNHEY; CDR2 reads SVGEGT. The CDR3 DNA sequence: TGTGCCAGCAGTTACGACTACACCGGGGAGCTGTTTTTT. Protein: CASSYDYTGELFF.

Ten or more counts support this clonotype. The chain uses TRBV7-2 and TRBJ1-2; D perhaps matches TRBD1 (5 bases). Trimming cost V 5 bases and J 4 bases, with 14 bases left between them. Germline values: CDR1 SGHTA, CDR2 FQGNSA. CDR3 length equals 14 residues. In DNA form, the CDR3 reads TGTGCCAGCAGCGCGTTCGACAGAGTCTATGGCTACACCTTC. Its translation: CASSAFDRVYGYTF.

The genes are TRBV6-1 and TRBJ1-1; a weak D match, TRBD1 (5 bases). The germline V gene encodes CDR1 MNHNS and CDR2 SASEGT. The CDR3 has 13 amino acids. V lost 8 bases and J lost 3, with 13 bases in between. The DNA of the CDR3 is TGTGCCAGCCGTCGAGTGGGGGACACTGAAGCTTTCTTT. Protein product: CASRRVGDTEAFF.

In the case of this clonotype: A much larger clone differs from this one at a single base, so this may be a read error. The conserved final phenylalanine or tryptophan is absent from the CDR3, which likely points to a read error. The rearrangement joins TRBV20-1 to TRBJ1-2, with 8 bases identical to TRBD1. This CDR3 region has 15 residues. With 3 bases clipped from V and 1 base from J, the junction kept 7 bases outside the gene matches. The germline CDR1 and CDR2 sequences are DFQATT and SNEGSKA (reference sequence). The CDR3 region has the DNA TGCAGTGCTAGTTCACAGGGGGGTTATAACTATGGCTACACCCTC. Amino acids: CSASSQGGYNYGYTL.

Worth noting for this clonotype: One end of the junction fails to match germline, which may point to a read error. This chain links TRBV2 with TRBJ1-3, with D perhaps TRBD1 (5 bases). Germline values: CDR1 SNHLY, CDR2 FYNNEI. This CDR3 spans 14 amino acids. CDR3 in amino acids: CASSGTVSGNTTYF. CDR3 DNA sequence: TGTGCCAGCAGCGGGACGGTCTCTGGAAACACCACATATTTT. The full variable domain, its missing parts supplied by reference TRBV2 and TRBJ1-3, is EPEVTQTPSHQVTQMGQEVILRCVPISNHLYFYWYRQILGQKVEFLVSFYNNEISEKSEIFDDQFSVERPDGSNFTLKIRSTKLEDSAMYFCASSGTVSGNTTYFGEGSWLTVV.